This passage covers 12 T cell receptor beta chains from one sample sequenced in a study of blood T cells in healthy people across ages. A sample-barcoded 5' primer and a J-beta primer mix were used in a second PCR of roughly 7 to 12 cycles. TCRdb reprocessed the 5' RACE reads with MiXCR, giving one entry per CDR3 protein. The sample contains approximately 690,000 distinct CDR3 sequences, approximately 40% of which appear only once. Sequenced material: blood. The receptor source for this set is a man at least 80 years old in good health.

The chain uses TRBV20-1 and TRBJ2-7, with 10 bases aligning to TRBD2. The tail of the sequence fits TRBJ2-5 better, so the J call may be wrong. The germline V gene encodes CDR1 DFQATT and CDR2 SNEGSKA (reference sequence). This CDR3 has 14 amino acids. In DNA form, the CDR3 reads TGCAGTGCCGAGCGGGAGGGGTATTGGGAGACCCAGTACTTC. It translates to CSAEREGYWETQYF.

This clonotype was detected a few times. This sequence joins TRBV6-5 and TRBJ2-7, with D unclear. CDR1 is MNHEY, CDR2 SVGAGI, per germline. The germline V and J ends were trimmed by 5 bases and 3 bases, with 5 bases remaining between them. The CDR3 is 11 amino acids. CDR3 sequence reads: CASSHDYEQYF. CDR3 DNA sequence: TGTGCCAGCAGTCACGACTACGAGCAGTACTTC.

The chain couples TRBV4-3 to TRBJ2-3; no reliable D call. The germline gives CDR1 LGHNA, CDR2 YSLEER. V was pared by 0 bases and J by 2 bases, with 18 bases between. The length of the CDR3 is 18 residues. The CDR3 DNA sequence: TGCGCCAGCAGCCAAGACTTTCGCCGCGGATGGTCCACAGATACGCAGTATTTT. It is translated as CASSQDFRRGWSTDTQYF.

This chain joins TRBV5-1 and TRBJ2-1; possible D gene TRBD1, 5 bases. Germline CDR1 reads SGHRS; CDR2 reads YFSETQ. The CDR3 sequence is 12 residues long. The V end was cut by 7 bases, the J end by 6 bases, with 11 bases between. The CDR3 spells CASGDTGNEQFF. For the CDR3, the DNA is TGCGCCAGCGGCGACACAGGCAATGAGCAGTTCTTC.

The chain combines TRBV10-3 with TRBJ2-1, with no clear D. Between the trimmed V and J ends, which lost 0 bases and 12 bases, there was a span of 12 bases. Per the germline V gene, CDR1 is ENHRY and CDR2 is SYGVKD. The CDR3 is 13 amino acids. The chain's CDR3 is CAISESELETQFF. The CDR3 DNA reads as TGTGCCATCAGTGAGTCAGAGCTAGAGACGCAGTTCTTC.

This clonotype has only a few counts. A junction end diverges from the germline sequence, so it may reflect a read error. The rearrangement links TRBV6-2 or TRBV6-3 to TRBJ2-3; TRBD2 agrees at 11 bases. This CDR3 has 14 amino acids. CDR1 is MNHEY, CDR2 SVGEGT, per germline. The CDR3 region has the DNA TGCGCCAGCCGCCTAGCGGGAGGTTCAGATACGCAGTATTTT. It specifies CASRLAGGSDTQYF.

This clonotype was counted between two and nine times. The gene calls are TRBV6-5 and TRBJ2-3; D tentatively reads TRBD1 or TRBD2 (5 bases each). CDR1 and CDR2 from the germline V gene are MNHEY and SVGAGI. Trimming took 5 bases from V and 2 from J, leaving 14 bases between them. The CDR3 length is 15 residues. CDR3 in amino acids: CASSLRDGHTDTQYF. DNA of the CDR3: TGTGCCAGCAGTCTCCGGGACGGTCACACAGATACGCAGTATTTT.

Worth noting for this clonotype: This clone may be a read error of a much larger clone one base away. The chain couples TRBV7-9 to TRBJ2-5, with D perhaps matching TRBD2 (5 bases). In germline, CDR1 is SEHNR, CDR2 FQNEAQ (reference sequence). Trimming left V 0 bases short and J 11 bases short, with 19 bases between. This CDR3 is 15 amino acids long. CDR3 residues: CASSLARQRVGEQYF. The DNA of the CDR3 is TGTGCCAGCAGCTTAGCGAGGCAGAGGGTTGGTGAGCAGTACTTC. The full variable domain, with the rest looked up from reference TRBV7-9 and TRBJ2-5, is DTGVSQNPRHKITKRGQNVTFRCDPISEHNRLYWYRQTLGQGPEFLTYFQNEAQLEKSRLLSDRFSAERPKGSFSTLEIQRTEQGDSAMYLCASSLARQRVGEQYFGPGTRLLVL.

The chain has TRBV5-1 and TRBJ2-7; possible D gene TRBD2, 6 bases. With the DNA end fitting TRBJ2-5 better, the J assignment may be wrong. The CDR3 contains 16 residues. Germline loops: CDR1 SGHRS, CDR2 YFSETQ. CDR3 loop: CASRNTGGIASETQYF. DNA of the CDR3: TGCGCCAGCAGGAACACGGGCGGGATTGCCTCGGAGACCCAGTACTTC.

This chain connects TRBV15 to TRBJ1-4, with D unresolved. Trimming shortened V by 4 bases and J by 0 bases, and 3 bases separated the two germline ends. Looked up from germline, CDR1 is LNHNV and CDR2 is YYDKDF (reference sequence). This CDR3 contains 13 residues. CDR3: CATSKTTNEKLFF. The CDR3 DNA reads TGTGCCACCAGCAAAACAACTAATGAAAAACTGTTTTTT.

The J gene is TRBJ2-1, the V gene TRBV6-5; D perhaps matches TRBD2 (6 bases). The length of the CDR3 is 16 residues. With 6 bases removed from V and 2 bases from J, the gap between germline ends came to 17 bases. The germline gives CDR1 MNHEY, CDR2 SVGAGI. The DNA of the CDR3 is TGTGCCAGCAGGCCCCTCGCGGGACGAACCTACAATGAGCAGTTCTTC. It codes for CASRPLAGRTYNEQFF.

The CDR3 DNA sequence: TGTGCCAGCAGCCGTTGGAGCGGGGGGGCAGCAGATGAGCAGTTCTTC. Protein product: CASSRWSGGAADEQFF. The V call is TRBV6-4, the J call TRBJ2-1; 10 bases line up with TRBD2. This CDR3 has 16 amino acids. Trimming removed 6 bases from V and 8 bases from J; junction bases left unmatched: 13. Germline CDR1 is MRHNA and CDR2 is SNTAGT.